This T cell receptor beta chain was documented in a study of blood T cells in healthy people across ages. The authors ran a second PCR of 7 to 11 cycles using a sample-barcoded 5' primer and a J-beta primer mix. CDR3-containing paired-end reads numbering at least 2.5 million came from each sample. TCRdb redid the calling of the 5' RACE reads with MiXCR, one entry per CDR3 protein. The sample contains 850,000 to 1,300,000 distinct CDR3 sequences, 45% of which appear only once. The table lists this clonotype with a few counts. Antigen specificity is unknown. Whole-study findings and limits: Because donor CMV status was unknown, expanded clonotype changes were possibly confounded.

This CDR3 region has 14 residues. Sequenced: blood. This receptor was identified in a woman aged 55 to 70 in good health. The chain couples TRBV21-1 to TRBJ2-3. TRBV21-1 is a pseudogene segment. CDR3 region: CASRVVGSTDTQYF. The CDR3 nucleotides are TGTGCCAGCCGCGTCGTGGGGTCCACAGATACGCAGTATTTT.